This TCR beta chain was sequenced in a study of cytomegalovirus exposure and HLA in healthy donors. This CDR3 is 16 amino acids long. Per germline, CDR1 SGHTA and CDR2 FQGNSA. V lost 1 base and J lost 0, with 10 bases in between. A remark on this clone: Its antigen is not identified.

Both 60 Vbeta primers and 13 Jbeta primers went into the PCR. Using immunoSEQ multiplex PCR, the repertoire was profiled, and TCRdb retains in-frame clones only, with some absent. The sample includes 75,000 to 90,000 clones, roughly 80% of them seen just once. General study results and limits: TRBV6-2, TRBV6-3 and some other V segments were unresolvable in 87-base-pair reads.

Sample: PBMCs. The sequence was obtained from a man between 35 and 55 years old in good health and CMV-seronegative. The chain couples TRBV7-2 to TRBJ1-3; weak D call: TRBD1 (5 bases). The CDR3: CASSLGGGGSGNTIYF. Written as DNA, the CDR3 is TGTGCCAGCAGCTTAGGGGGGGGAGGCTCTGGAAACACCATATATTTT.